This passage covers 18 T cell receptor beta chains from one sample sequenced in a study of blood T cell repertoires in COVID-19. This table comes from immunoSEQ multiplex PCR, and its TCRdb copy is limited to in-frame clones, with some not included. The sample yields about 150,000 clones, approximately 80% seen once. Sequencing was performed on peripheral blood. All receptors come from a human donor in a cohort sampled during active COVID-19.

The chain's CDR3 is CATSNAGPGTDTQYF. DNA for the CDR3: TGTGCCACCAGTAACGCGGGACCGGGCACAGATACGCAGTATTTT. This sequence joins TRBV24-1 and TRBJ2-3; the D gene is possibly TRBD2 (6 bases). CDR3 length equals 15 residues. Trimming left V 6 bases short and J 1 base short, with 13 bases between. Germline CDR1 KGHDR, CDR2 SFDVKD.

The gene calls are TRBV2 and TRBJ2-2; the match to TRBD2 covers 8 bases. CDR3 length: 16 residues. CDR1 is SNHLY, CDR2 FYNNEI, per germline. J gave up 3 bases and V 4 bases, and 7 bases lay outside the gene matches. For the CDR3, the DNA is TGTGCCAGCAGTGTGGGCAGCGGGAGATACACCGGGGAGCTGTTTTTT. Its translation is CASSVGSGRYTGELFF. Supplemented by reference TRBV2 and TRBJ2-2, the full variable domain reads EPEVTQTPSHQVTQMGQEVILRCVPISNHLYFYWYRQILGQKVEFLVSFYNNEISEKSEIFDDQFSVERPDGSNFTLKIRSTKLEDSAMYFCASSVGSGRYTGELFFGEGSRLTVL.

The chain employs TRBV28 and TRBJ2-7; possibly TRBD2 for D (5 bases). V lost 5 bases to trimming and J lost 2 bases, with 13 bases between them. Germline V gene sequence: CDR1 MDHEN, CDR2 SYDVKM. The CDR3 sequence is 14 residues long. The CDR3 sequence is CASSPSDGTYEQYF. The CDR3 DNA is TGTGCCAGCAGTCCCTCTGACGGGACCTACGAGCAGTACTTC.

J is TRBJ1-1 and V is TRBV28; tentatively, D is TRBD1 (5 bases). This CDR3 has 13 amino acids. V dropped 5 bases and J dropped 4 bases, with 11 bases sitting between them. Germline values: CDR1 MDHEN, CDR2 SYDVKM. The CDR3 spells CASSPRTSTEAFF. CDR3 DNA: TGTGCCAGCAGTCCGAGGACATCCACTGAAGCTTTCTTT.

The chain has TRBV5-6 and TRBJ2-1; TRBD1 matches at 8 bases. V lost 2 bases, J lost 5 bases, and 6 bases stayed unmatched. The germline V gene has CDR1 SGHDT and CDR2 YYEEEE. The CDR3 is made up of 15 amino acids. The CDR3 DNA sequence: TGTGCCAGCAGCTTTAGTGACAGGGGCCACAATGAGCAGTTCTTC. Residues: CASSFSDRGHNEQFF. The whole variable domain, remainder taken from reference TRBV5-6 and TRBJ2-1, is DAGVTQSPTHLIKTRGQQVTLRCSPKSGHDTVSWYQQALGQGPQFIFQYYEEEERQRGNFPDRFSGHQFPNYSSELNVNALLLGDSALYLCASSFSDRGHNEQFFGPGTRLTVL.

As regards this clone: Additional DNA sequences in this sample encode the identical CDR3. The DNA of the CDR3 is TGTGCCAGTAGTATTGGACAGGGGGCTTACAATGAGCAGTTCTTC. It translates to CASSIGQGAYNEQFF. The chain employs TRBV19 and TRBJ2-1, with 11 bases fitting TRBD1. Germline CDR1 is LNHDA and CDR2 is SQIVND (reference sequence). Losses at the gene ends were 3 bases for V and 4 bases for J; bases not matched to a gene: 2. The CDR3 covers 15 residues. The full variable domain, in which reference TRBV19 and TRBJ2-1 provide the parts outside the CDR3, is DGGITQSPKYLFRKEGQNVTLSCEQNLNHDAMYWYRQDPGQGLRLIYYSQIVNDFQKGDIAEGYSVSREKKESFPLTVTSAQKNPTAFYLCASSIGQGAYNEQFFGPGTRLTVL.

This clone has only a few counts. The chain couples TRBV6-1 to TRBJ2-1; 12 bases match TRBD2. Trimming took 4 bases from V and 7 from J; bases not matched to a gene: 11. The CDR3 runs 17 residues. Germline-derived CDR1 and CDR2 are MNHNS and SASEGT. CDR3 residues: CASSADLLAGGLNEQFF. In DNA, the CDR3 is TGTGCCAGCAGTGCGGACCTACTAGCGGGGGGTTTAAATGAGCAGTTCTTC.

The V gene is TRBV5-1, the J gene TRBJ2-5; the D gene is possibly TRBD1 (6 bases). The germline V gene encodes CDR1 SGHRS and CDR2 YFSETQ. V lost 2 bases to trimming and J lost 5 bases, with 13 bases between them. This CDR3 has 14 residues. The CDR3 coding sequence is TGCGCCAGCAGCTTCGAACAGGGTATCGAGACCCAGTACTTC. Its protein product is CASSFEQGIETQYF.

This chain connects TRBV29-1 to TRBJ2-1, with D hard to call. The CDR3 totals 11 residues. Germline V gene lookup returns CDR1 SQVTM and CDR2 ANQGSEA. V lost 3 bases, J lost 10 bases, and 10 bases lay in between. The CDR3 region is CSVDTSWEQFF. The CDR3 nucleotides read TGCAGCGTTGACACTTCATGGGAGCAGTTCTTC.

CDR3 amino acids: CASSSGGTGASDTQYF. The CDR3 DNA sequence: TGCGCCAGCAGCTCAGGGGGGACAGGGGCTTCAGATACGCAGTATTTT. V gene TRBV5-1 combines with J gene TRBJ2-3; 10 nucleotides line up with TRBD1. The CDR3 length is 16 residues. Germline CDR1 is SGHRS and CDR2 is YFSETQ. With V trimmed by 3 bases and J by 4 bases, 8 bases remained unmatched.

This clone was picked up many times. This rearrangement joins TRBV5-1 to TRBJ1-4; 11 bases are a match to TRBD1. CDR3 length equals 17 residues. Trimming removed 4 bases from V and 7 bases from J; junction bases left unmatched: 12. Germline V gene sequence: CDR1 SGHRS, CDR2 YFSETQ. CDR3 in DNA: TGCGCCAGCAGCCGGGGACCACAGGGACAGGGGGGTGAAAAACTGTTTTTT. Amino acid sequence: CASSRGPQGQGGEKLFF.

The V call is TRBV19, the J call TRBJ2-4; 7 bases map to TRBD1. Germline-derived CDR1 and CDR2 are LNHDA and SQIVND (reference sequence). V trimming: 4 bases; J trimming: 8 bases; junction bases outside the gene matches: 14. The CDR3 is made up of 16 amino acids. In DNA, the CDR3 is TGTGCCAGTAGTAGGACAGGATTCTCCCCAAGGGACATTCAGTACTTC. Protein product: CASSRTGFSPRDIQYF.

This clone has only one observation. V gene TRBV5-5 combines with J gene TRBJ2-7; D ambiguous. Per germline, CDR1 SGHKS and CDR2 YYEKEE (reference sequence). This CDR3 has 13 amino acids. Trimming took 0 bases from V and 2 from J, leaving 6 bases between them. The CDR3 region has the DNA TGTGCCAGCAGCTTGGCCACAGCCTACGAGCAGTACTTC. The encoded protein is CASSLATAYEQYF.

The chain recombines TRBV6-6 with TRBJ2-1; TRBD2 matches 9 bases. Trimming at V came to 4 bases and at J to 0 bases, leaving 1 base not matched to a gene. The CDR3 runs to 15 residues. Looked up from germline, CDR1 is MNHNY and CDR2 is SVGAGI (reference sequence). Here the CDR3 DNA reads TGTGCCAGCAGTTTAGCGGGAGTCTCCTACAATGAGCAGTTCTTC. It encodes CASSLAGVSYNEQFF.

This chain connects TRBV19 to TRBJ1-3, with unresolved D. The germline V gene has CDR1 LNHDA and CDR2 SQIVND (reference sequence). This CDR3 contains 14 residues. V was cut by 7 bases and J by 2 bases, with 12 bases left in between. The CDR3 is CASKEGLAGNTIYF. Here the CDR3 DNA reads TGTGCCAGTAAGGAGGGCCTGGCTGGAAACACCATATATTTT.

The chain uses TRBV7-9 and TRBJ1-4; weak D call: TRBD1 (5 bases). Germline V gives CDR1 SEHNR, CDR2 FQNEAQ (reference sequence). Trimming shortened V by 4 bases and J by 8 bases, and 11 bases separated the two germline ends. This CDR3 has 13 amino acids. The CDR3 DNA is TGTGCCAGCAGCTCGGGAGGGGTCGAAAAACTGTTTTTT. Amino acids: CASSSGGVEKLFF.

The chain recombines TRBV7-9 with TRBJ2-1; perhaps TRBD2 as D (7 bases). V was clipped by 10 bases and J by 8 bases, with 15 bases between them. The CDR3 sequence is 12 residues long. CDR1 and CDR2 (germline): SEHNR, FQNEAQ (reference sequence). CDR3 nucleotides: TGTGCCATCCCGGGGGGCGGGGATGAGCAGTTCTTC. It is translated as CAIPGGGDEQFF.

The DNA for the CDR3 is TGTGCCAGCAGCTTAGGTCAGGGGGCCTATAATTCACCCCTCCACTTT. The encoded protein is CASSLGQGAYNSPLHF. The chain uses TRBV7-6 and TRBJ1-6, with 7 bases identical to TRBD1. Germline values: CDR1 SGHVS, CDR2 FNYEAQ. Unmatched junction bases numbered 2, after V lost 1 base and J lost 2 bases. CDR3 size: 16 residues.